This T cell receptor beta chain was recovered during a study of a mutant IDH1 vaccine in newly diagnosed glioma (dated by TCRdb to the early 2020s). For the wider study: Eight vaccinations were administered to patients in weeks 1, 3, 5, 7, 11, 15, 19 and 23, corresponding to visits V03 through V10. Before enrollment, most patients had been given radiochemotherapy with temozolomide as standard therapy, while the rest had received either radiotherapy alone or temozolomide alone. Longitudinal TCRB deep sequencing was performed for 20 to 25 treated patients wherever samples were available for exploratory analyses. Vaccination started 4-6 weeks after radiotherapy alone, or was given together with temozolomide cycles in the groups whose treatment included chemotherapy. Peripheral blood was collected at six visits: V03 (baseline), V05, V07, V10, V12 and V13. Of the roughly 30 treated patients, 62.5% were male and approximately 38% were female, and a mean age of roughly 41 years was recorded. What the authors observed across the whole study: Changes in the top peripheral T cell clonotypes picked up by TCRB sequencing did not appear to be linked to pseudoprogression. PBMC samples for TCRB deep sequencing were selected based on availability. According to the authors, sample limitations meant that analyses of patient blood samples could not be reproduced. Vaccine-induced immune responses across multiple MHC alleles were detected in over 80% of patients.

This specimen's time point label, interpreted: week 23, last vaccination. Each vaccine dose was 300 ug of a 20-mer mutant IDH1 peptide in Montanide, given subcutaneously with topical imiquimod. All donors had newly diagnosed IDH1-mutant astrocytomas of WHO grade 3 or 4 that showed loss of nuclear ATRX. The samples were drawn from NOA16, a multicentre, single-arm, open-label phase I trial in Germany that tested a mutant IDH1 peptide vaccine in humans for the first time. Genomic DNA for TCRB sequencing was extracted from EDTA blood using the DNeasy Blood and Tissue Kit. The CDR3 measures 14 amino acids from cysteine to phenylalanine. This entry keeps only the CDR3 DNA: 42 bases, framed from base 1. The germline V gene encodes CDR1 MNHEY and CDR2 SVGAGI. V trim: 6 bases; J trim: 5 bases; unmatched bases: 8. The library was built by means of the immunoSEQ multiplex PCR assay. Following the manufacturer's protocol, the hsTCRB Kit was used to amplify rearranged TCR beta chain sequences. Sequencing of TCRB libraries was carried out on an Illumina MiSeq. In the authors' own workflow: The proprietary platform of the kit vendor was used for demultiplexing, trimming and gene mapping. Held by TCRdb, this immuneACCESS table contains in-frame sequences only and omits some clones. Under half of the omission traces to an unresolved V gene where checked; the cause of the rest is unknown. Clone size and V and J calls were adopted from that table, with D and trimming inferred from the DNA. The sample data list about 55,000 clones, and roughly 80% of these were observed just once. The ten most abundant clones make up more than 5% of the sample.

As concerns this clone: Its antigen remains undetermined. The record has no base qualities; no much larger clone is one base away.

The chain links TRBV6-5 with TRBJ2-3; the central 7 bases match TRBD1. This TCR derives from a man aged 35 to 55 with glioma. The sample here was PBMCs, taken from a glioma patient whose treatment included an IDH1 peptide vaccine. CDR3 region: CASSPGTVRDTQYF. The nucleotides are TGTGCCAGCAGCCCCGGGACAGTTAGAGATACGCAGTATTTT.